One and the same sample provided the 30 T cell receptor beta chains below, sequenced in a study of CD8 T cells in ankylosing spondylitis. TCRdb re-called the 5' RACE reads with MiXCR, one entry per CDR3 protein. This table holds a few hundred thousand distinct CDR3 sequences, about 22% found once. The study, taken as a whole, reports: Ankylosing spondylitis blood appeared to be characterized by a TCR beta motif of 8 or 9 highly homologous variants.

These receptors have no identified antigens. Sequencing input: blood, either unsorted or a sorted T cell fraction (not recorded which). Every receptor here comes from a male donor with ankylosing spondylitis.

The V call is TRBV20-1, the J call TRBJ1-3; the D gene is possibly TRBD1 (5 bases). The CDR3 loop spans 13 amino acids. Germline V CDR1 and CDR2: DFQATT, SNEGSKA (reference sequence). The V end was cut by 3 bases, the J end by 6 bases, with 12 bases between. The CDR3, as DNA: TGCAGTGCTAGTGATGCCAGGGCAAACACCATATATTTT. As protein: CSASDARANTIYF.

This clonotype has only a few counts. In DNA, the CDR3 is TGTGCCAGCAGTCGGGACGGTTATGGCTACACCTTC. Protein: CASSRDGYGYTF. The V and J genes are TRBV12-3 or TRBV12-4 and TRBJ1-2, with D possibly being TRBD1 (5 bases). V lost 5 bases to trimming and J lost 5 bases, with 9 bases between them. This CDR3 spans 12 amino acids.

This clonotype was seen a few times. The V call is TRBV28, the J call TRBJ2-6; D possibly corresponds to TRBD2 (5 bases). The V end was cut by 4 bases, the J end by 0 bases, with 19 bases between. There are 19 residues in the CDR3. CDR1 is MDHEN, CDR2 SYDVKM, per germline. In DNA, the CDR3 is TGTGCCAGCAGTTCCCCGGGGAGCGGAGCTTCCTCTGGGGCCAACGTCCTGACTTTC. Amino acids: CASSSPGSGASSGANVLTF.

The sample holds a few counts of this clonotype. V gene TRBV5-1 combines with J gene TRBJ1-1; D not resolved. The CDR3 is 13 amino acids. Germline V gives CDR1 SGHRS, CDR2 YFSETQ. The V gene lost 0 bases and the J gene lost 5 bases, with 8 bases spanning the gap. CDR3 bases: TGCGCCAGCAGCTTGGGCAGTGGAACTGAAGCTTTCTTT. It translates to CASSLGSGTEAFF.

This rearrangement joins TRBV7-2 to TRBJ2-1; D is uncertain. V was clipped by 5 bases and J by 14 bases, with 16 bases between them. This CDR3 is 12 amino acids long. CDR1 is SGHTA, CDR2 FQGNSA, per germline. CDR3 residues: CASSKTGSSEFF. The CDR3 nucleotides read TGTGCCAGCAGCAAAACCGGGTCCTCGGAGTTCTTC.

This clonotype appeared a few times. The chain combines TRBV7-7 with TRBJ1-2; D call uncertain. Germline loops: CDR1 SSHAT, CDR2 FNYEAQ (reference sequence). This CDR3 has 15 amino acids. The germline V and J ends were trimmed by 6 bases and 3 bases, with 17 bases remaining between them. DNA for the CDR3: TGTGCCAGCAGTTCTTTTTCCATGAGGGACTATGGCTACACCTTC. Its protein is CASSSFSMRDYGYTF.

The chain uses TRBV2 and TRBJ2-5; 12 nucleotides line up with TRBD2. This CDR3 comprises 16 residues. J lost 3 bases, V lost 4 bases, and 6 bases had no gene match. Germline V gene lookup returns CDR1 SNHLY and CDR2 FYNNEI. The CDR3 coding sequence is TGTGCCAGCAGTGGACGGACTAGCGGGATGGAAGAGACCCAGTACTTC. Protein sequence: CASSGRTSGMEETQYF.

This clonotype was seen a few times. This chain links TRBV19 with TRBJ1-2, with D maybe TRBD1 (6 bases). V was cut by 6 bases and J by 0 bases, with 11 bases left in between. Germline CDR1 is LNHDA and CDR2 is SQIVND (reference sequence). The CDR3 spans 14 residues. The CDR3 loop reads CASRATGTNYGYTF. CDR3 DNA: TGTGCCAGTAGAGCGACAGGAACTAACTATGGCTACACCTTC.

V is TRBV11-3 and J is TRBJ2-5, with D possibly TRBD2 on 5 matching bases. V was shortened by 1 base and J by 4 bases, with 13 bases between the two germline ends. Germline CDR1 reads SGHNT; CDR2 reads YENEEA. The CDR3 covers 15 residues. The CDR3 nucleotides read TGTGCCAGCAGCTTAGGAGGGAGTAGCATAGAGACCCAGTACTTC. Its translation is CASSLGGSSIETQYF.

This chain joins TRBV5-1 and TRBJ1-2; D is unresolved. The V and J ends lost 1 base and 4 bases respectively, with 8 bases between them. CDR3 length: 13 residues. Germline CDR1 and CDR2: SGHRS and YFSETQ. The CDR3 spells CASSLTEIYGYTF. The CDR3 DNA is TGCGCCAGCAGCTTGACAGAAATCTATGGCTACACCTTC. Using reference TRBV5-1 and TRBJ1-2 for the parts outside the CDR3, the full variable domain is KAGVTQTPRYLIKTRGQQVTLSCSPISGHRSVSWYQQTPGQGLQFLFEYFSETQRNKGNFPGRFSGRQFSNSRSEMNVSTLELGDSALYLCASSLTEIYGYTFGSGTRLTVV.

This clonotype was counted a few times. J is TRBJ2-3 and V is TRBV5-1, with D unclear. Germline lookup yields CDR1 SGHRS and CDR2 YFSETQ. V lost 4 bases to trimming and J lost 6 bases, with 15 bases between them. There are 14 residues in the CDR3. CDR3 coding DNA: TGCGCCAGCAGCACCGAGGACCCGCCGGATACGCAGTATTTT. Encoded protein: CASSTEDPPDTQYF.

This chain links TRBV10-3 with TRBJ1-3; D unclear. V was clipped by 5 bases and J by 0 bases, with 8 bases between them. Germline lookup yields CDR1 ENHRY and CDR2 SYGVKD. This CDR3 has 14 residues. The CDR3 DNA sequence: TGTGCCATCAGTCCCGGGATCTCTGGAAACACCATATATTTT. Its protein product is CAISPGISGNTIYF.

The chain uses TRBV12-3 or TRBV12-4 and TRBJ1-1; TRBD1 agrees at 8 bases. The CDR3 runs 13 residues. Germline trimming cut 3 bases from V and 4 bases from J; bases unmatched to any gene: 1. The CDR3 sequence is CASSFDRGTEAFF. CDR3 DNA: TGTGCCAGCAGTTTTGACAGGGGCACTGAAGCTTTCTTT.

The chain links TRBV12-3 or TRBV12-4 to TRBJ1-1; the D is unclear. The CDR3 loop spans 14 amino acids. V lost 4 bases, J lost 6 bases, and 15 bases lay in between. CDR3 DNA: TGTGCCAGCAGTTATAGAACAGCTATTTCTGAAGCTTTCTTT. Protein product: CASSYRTAISEAFF.

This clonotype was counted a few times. This CDR3 is CASSQVSGQGAYEQYF. Here the CDR3 DNA reads TGTGCCAGCAGCCAGGTGTCGGGACAGGGGGCCTACGAGCAGTACTTC. The V and J genes are TRBV7-8 and TRBJ2-7; the match to TRBD1 covers 11 bases. Per the germline V gene, CDR1 is SGHVS and CDR2 is FQNEAQ. This CDR3 spans 16 amino acids. The junction had 8 bases not matched to a gene; V was cut back by 5 bases and J by 2 bases.

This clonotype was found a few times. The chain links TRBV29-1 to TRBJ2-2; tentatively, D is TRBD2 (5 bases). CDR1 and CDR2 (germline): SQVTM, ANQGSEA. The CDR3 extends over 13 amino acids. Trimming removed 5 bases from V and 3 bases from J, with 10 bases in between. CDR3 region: CSVTSPYTGELFF. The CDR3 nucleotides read TGCAGCGTTACTAGTCCGTACACCGGGGAGCTGTTTTTT.

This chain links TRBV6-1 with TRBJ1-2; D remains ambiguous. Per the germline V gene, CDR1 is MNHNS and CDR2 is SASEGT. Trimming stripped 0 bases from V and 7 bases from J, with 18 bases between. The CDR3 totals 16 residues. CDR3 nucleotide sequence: TGTGCCAGCAGTGAAGCCCATATCGCGGGGTGGGGTGGCTACACCTTC. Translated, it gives CASSEAHIAGWGGYTF.

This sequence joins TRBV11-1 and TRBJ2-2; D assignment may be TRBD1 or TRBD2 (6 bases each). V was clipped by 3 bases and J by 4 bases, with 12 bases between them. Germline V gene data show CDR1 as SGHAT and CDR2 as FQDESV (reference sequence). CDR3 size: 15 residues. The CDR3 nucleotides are TGTGCCAGCAGCTTTCAGGGGAGGTTCACCGGGGAGCTGTTTTTT. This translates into CASSFQGRFTGELFF.

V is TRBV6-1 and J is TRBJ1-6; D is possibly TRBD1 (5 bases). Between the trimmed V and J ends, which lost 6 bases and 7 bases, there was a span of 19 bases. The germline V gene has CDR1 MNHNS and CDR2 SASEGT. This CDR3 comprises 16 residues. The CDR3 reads CASSPPGQARNSPLHF. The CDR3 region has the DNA TGTGCCAGCAGCCCTCCCGGACAAGCTCGGAATTCACCCCTCCACTTT.

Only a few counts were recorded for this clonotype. This CDR3 is CASSLRPGGRGEQFF. The CDR3 nucleotides are TGTGCCAGCAGCTTACGGCCTGGGGGCCGGGGTGAGCAGTTCTTC. This chain links TRBV5-6 with TRBJ2-1; D may be TRBD1 (6 bases). Trimming cost V 2 bases and J 9 bases, with 18 bases left between them. The CDR3 loop spans 15 amino acids. The germline V gene encodes CDR1 SGHDT and CDR2 YYEEEE.

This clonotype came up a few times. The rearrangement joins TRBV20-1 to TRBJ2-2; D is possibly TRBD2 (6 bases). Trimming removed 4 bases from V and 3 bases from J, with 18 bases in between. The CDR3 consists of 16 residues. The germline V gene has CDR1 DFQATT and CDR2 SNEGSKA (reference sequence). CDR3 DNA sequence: TGCAGTGCTAATCGGAACCCGGGACTCCACACCGGGGAGCTGTTTTTT. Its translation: CSANRNPGLHTGELFF.

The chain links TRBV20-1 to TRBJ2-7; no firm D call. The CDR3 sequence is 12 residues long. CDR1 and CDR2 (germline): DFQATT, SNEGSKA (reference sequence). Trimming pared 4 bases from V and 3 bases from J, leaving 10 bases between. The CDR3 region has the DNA TGCAGTGCTAACCGAGTTAGCTACGAGCAGTACTTC. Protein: CSANRVSYEQYF.

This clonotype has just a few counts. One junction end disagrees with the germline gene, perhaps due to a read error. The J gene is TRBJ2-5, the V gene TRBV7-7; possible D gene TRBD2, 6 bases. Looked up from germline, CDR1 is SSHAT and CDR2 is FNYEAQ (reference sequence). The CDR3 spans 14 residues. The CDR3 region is CASSLERVGETQYF. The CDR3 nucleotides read TGTGCTAGCAGCTTAGAGCGGGTAGGAGAGACCCAGTACTTC.

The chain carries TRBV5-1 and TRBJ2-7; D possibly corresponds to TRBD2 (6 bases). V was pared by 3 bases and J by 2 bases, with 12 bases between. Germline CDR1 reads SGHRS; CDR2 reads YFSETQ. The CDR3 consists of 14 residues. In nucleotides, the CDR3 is TGCGCCAGCAGCTCACAGGAGGGGCCCTACGAGCAGTACTTC. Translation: CASSSQEGPYEQYF.

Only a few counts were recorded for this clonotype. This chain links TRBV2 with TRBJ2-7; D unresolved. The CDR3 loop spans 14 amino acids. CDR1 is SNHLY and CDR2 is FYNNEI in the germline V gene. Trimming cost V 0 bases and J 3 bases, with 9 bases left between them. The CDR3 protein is CASSEALRDYEQYF. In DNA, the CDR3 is TGTGCCAGCAGTGAAGCGCTAAGGGACTACGAGCAGTACTTC.

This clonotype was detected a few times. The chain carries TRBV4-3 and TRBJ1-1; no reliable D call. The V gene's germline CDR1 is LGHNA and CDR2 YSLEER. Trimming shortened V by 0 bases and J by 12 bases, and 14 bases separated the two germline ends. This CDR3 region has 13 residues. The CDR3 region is CASSQDLMRETFF. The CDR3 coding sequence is TGCGCCAGCAGCCAAGATCTGATGAGGGAGACTTTCTTT.

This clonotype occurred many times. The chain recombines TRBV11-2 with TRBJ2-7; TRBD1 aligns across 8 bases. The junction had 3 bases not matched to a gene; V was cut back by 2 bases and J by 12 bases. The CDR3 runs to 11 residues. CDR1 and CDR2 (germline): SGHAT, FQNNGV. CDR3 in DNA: TGTGCCAGCAGCTTACAAGGACAGGGGTACTTC. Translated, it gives CASSLQGQGYF.

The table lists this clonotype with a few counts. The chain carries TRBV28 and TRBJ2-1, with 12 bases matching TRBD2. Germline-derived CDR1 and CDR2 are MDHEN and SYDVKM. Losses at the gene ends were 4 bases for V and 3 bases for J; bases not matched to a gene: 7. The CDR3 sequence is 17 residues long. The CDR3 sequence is CASSSSRTSGIYNEQFF. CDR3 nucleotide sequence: TGTGCCAGCAGTTCCTCCCGGACTAGCGGGATCTACAATGAGCAGTTCTTC.

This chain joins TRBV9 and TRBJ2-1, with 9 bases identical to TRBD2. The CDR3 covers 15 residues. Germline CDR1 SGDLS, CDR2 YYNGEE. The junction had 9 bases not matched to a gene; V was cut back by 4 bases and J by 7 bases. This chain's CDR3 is CASSPRIAGVNEQFF. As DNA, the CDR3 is TGTGCCAGCAGCCCCCGGATAGCGGGAGTGAATGAGCAGTTCTTC.

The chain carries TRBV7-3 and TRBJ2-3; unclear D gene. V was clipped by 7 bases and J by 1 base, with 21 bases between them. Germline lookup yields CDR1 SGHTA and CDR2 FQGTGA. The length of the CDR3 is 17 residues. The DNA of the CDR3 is TGTGCCAGCAACCTAGGTACCTTCCGCAGCGGCACAGATACGCAGTATTTT. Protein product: CASNLGTFRSGTDTQYF.